Listed here are 2 T cell receptor beta chains from one sample, sequenced in a study of vaccination and CD4 T cells after COVID-19. Treatment noted: approximately nine-day PBMC culture with coronavirus spike peptide pools or control peptides (ViraFEST assay). Prior to the COVID-19 pandemic (2011-2018), the unexposed donor's CD4+ T cells were collected. With the Oncomine TCR Beta short-read assay, DNA from cultured CD4+ T cells was sequenced. TCRdb fed the PCR reads into MiXCR, producing one record per CDR3 protein. The sample lists just over 1,400 distinct CDR3 sequences, around 13% occurring once. These receptors have no known antigen. The sample consisted of CD4+ T cells from blood, cultured in vitro. The receptors here all came from a human donor in good health.

This clonotype is large within its sample. This chain connects TRBV6-2 or TRBV6-3 to TRBJ1-2, with unresolved D. V was clipped by 3 bases and J by 6 bases, with 20 bases between them. Germline assignment: CDR1 MNHEY and CDR2 SVGEGT. The CDR3 extends over 16 amino acids. CDR3 loop: CASSYGRGRAWDGYTF. DNA for the CDR3: TGTGCCAGCAGTTATGGCCGCGGGCGAGCGTGGGATGGCTACACCTTC.

In regard to this clonotype: A read error may explain this, as a much larger clone is one base away. DNA for the CDR3: TGTGCCAGCAGTTACCCGAGAGGGGGCCTCGAGCAGTACTTC. This translates into CASSYPRGGLEQYF. The chain joins TRBV6-2 or TRBV6-3 to TRBJ2-7; 7 positions match TRBD1. This CDR3 is 14 amino acids long. V lost 2 bases and J lost 6; bases outside the gene matches: 7. Germline V gene lookup returns CDR1 MNHEY and CDR2 SVGEGT.